Listed here are 15 T cell receptor beta chains from one sample, sequenced in a study of cytomegalovirus exposure and HLA in healthy donors. With 60 Vbeta and 13 Jbeta primers, the PCR was carried out. The table came from immunoSEQ multiplex PCR; TCRdb's copy has only in-frame clones and leaves some out. This sample has under 150,000 clones; about 61% occur once, and the top ten carry roughly 8.3%. The sample consisted of PBMCs. The receptor set was obtained from a man younger than 35 in good health and CMV-seropositive.

This clone was counted once. This sequence joins TRBV5-1 and TRBJ2-5; TRBD1 agrees at 9 bases. With V trimmed by 8 bases and J by 5 bases, 13 bases remained unmatched. The CDR3 length is 15 residues. The germline V gene encodes CDR1 SGHRS and CDR2 YFSETQ. Here the CDR3 reads CASRPTGGKVETQYF. The CDR3 nucleotides are TGCGCCAGTAGACCAACAGGGGGCAAGGTGGAGACCCAGTACTTC. Full variable domain (remainder filled in from reference TRBV5-1 and TRBJ2-5): KAGVTQTPRYLIKTRGQQVTLSCSPISGHRSVSWYQQTPGQGLQFLFEYFSETQRNKGNFPGRFSGRQFSNSRSEMNVSTLELGDSALYLCASRPTGGKVETQYFGPGTRLLVL.

This chain uses TRBV19 with TRBJ2-7; 11 positions agree with TRBD1. Trimming at V came to 5 bases and at J to 5 bases, leaving 5 bases not matched to a gene. The CDR3 is 14 amino acids. Germline V lookup: CDR1 LNHDA, CDR2 SQIVND (reference sequence). The CDR3 DNA sequence: TGTGCCAGTAGTGGGGACAGGGGGACGAACGAGCAGTACTTC. Its protein is CASSGDRGTNEQYF.

V gene TRBV7-3 combines with J gene TRBJ1-2, with 8 bases identical to TRBD1. CDR3 length: 17 amino acids. Germline V gene data show CDR1 as SGHTA and CDR2 as FQGTGA. Trimming took 4 bases from V and 7 from J; bases not matched to a gene: 17. The CDR3 here is CASSSMGGVRGLRGYTF. The CDR3 nucleotides read TGTGCCAGCAGCTCGATGGGTGGTGTCAGGGGGCTACGTGGCTACACCTTC.

V and J are TRBV4-2 and TRBJ2-5; 9 bases fit TRBD2. Trimming removed 1 base from V and 3 bases from J; junction bases left unmatched: 9. Germline values: CDR1 LGHNA, CDR2 YNFKEQ. This CDR3 spans 17 amino acids. CDR3: CASSQGIAGAEKETQYF. In DNA, the CDR3 is TGTGCCAGCAGCCAAGGCATAGCGGGGGCCGAAAAAGAGACCCAGTACTTC.

The V gene is TRBV11-2, the J gene TRBJ1-2; the match to TRBD1 covers 10 bases. Germline CDR1 and CDR2: SGHAT and FQNNGV. V gave up 2 bases and J gave up 1 base; unmatched junction bases: 4. This CDR3 spans 16 amino acids. CDR3 DNA sequence: TGTGCCAGCAGCTTACCCGGGACAGGGGATAACTATGGCTACACCTTC. This translates into CASSLPGTGDNYGYTF. The whole variable domain, remainder taken from reference TRBV11-2 and TRBJ1-2, is EAGVAQSPRYKIIEKRQSVAFWCNPISGHATLYWYQQILGQGPKLLIQFQNNGVVDDSQLPKDRFSAERLKGVDSTLKIQPAKLEDSAVYLCASSLPGTGDNYGYTFGSGTRLTVV.

J is TRBJ2-2 and V is TRBV6-5, with a weak D call TRBD2 (5 bases). The germline gives CDR1 MNHEY, CDR2 SVGAGI. The CDR3 has 13 residues. V gave up 5 bases and J gave up 8 bases, with 12 bases separating them. CDR3 bases: TGTGCCAGCAGTCCTACTAGTCCGGGGGAGCTGTTTTTT. Protein: CASSPTSPGELFF.

The chain uses TRBV5-1 and TRBJ1-2, with D uncertain. Deletions cut 4 bases from V and 5 bases from J, with 27 bases between. This CDR3 is built from 18 residues. Looked up from germline, CDR1 is SGHRS and CDR2 is YFSETQ. CDR3 sequence: CASSHDQNYEGRNYGYTF. In DNA form, the CDR3 reads TGCGCCAGCAGCCATGACCAAAATTATGAGGGTCGGAATTATGGCTACACCTTC.

As DNA, the CDR3 is TGTGCCAGCAGTGAATTAGTGGACAGGGGGCGCCGCTATGGCTACACCTTC. This gives the protein CASSELVDRGRRYGYTF. The chain carries TRBV6-1 and TRBJ1-2; TRBD1 agrees at 11 bases. Germline loops: CDR1 MNHNS, CDR2 SASEGT. The CDR3 has 17 amino acids. With V trimmed by 2 bases and J by 4 bases, 9 bases remained unmatched.

The V call is TRBV6-6, the J call TRBJ2-7; D uncertain. V lost 8 bases to trimming and J lost 3 bases, with 20 bases between them. The CDR3 contains 15 residues. In germline, CDR1 is MNHNY, CDR2 SVGAGI (reference sequence). The CDR3 protein is CASPNLPRGGYEQYF. CDR3 DNA sequence: TGTGCCAGCCCAAACCTGCCGCGCGGTGGCTACGAGCAGTACTTC.

V is TRBV30 and J is TRBJ1-4; D may be TRBD1 (5 bases). The ends were cut back, 5 bases at V and 5 bases at J, with 12 bases in the middle. Germline CDR1 GTSNPN, CDR2 SVGIG (reference sequence). This CDR3 region has 13 residues. CDR3 nucleotide sequence: TGTGCCTGGGGGACTGGGCGGAATGAAAAACTGTTTTTT. Amino acids: CAWGTGRNEKLFF.

This clone has more than one count but fewer than ten. The chain is built from TRBV21-1 and TRBJ1-1; the table gives TRBD1 as D, unverified against the DNA. TRBV21-1 is a recognized pseudogene. The CDR3 covers 14 residues. This chain's CDR3 is CASRYGDRNTEAFF. The CDR3 bases are TGTGCCAGCCGATATGGGGACAGGAACACTGAAGCTTTCTTT.

V usage is TRBV27 and J usage is TRBJ1-6; 7 bases line up with TRBD1. Germline values: CDR1 MNHEY, CDR2 SMNVEV (reference sequence). The CDR3 runs to 14 residues. The J segment lost 9 bases and the V segment lost 6 bases, leaving 8 bases of the junction unmatched. CDR3 bases: TGTGCCAGCAGATCAGGGGGAACGGGTTCACCCCTCCACTTT. Its translation is CASRSGGTGSPLHF.

There are a few counts of this clone. The chain is built from TRBV4-2 and TRBJ2-3; 12 nucleotides align to TRBD2. The V and J ends lost 4 bases and 3 bases, in that order; junction bases with no gene match: 8. The CDR3 consists of 17 residues. The germline V gene encodes CDR1 LGHNA and CDR2 YNFKEQ. CDR3 sequence (DNA): TGTGCCAGCAGCCCCCGCTGGACTAGCGGGGAGACAGATACGCAGTATTTT. Its translation is CASSPRWTSGETDTQYF.

J is TRBJ2-5 and V is TRBV5-1; TRBD2 matches 7 bases. Unmatched junction bases numbered 11, after V lost 4 bases and J lost 5 bases. This CDR3 region has 15 residues. CDR1 is SGHRS and CDR2 is YFSETQ in the germline V gene. The CDR3 loop is CASSPGGSGQETQYF. The CDR3 DNA sequence: TGCGCCAGCAGCCCGGGGGGTAGCGGCCAGGAGACCCAGTACTTC.

The chain links TRBV6-6 to TRBJ1-1, with a tentative D call TRBD1 (6 bases). The V and J ends lost 0 bases and 9 bases respectively, with 17 bases between them. This CDR3 comprises 15 residues. The germline V gene has CDR1 MNHNY and CDR2 SVGAGI (reference sequence). The CDR3: CASSYSPQGGSKAFF. The CDR3 nucleotides read TGTGCCAGCAGTTACTCGCCCCAAGGGGGTAGTAAAGCTTTCTTT.